These T cell receptor beta chains were read from a single sample in a study of shared clonotypes between healthy human individuals. The repertoire was sequenced with immunoSEQ multiplex PCR; TCRdb's copy has only in-frame clones and lacks some. The repertoire consists of over 1.4 million clones, with about 96% occurring once and the leading ten covering 1% to 1.5%. Sequenced sample: naive CD4+ T cells sorted from blood. These receptors were collected from a man aged 25 to 40 in good health. CDR3s include the opening cysteine and the closing phenylalanine or tryptophan. Each record gives: CDR3 DNA, CDR3 protein, V gene, clone size, J gene, D gene. The D gene is left open where the match is weak. The size field is filled for only some rows; it gives once, few, many or a size class.

TGTGCCAGCAGCGTAGCGCCGGGTGCCTACGAGCAGTACTTC CASSVAPGAYEQYF TRBV9 NA TRBJ2-7 NA
TGTGCCAGCAGTTCACAGGGGAATGAGCAGTTCTTC CASSSQGNEQFF TRBV27 NA TRBJ2-1 TRBD1
TGTGCCAGCACCTCTTTAGACACGAAGACCCAGTACTTC CASTSLDTKTQYF TRBV28 once TRBJ2-5 NA
TGTGCCAGCAGTCCGCGGGCTAGCTCCACCGGGGAGCTGTTTTTT CASSPRASSTGELFF TRBV27 NA TRBJ2-2 NA
TGCGCCAGCAGCTTGGGGGGCGCAAACATTCAGTACTTC CASSLGGANIQYF TRBV5-1 NA TRBJ2-4 NA
TGTGCCAGCAGCCCTCGAACCGGGACAGGGTTCTACGAGCAGTACTTC CASSPRTGTGFYEQYF TRBV11-2 NA TRBJ2-7 TRBD1
TGTGCCAGCAGCTTAGCGTATCAGCCCCAGCATTTT CASSLAYQPQHF TRBV7-8 NA TRBJ1-5 NA
TGTGCCAGCAGCTTGGGCCCTCCCGGTACCGGGGAGCTGTTTTTT CASSLGPPGTGELFF TRBV5-4 NA TRBJ2-2 NA
TGTGCCAGCTCACCGGCCGAAGGGAGTGGCTACACCTTC CASSPAEGSGYTF TRBV18 NA TRBJ1-2 NA
TGCGCCAGCGGCTTGTTGGGACAGGGGGTCGGAGAGACCCAGTACTTC CASGLLGQGVGETQYF TRBV5-1 NA TRBJ2-5 TRBD1
TGCGCCAGCAGCGCAATCAGGGGGCTCGACACTGAAGCTTTCTTT CASSAIRGLDTEAFF TRBV5-1 NA TRBJ1-1 TRBD1
TGTGCCAGCTCACCACAGTACCGCACAGATACGCAGTATTTT CASSPQYRTDTQYF TRBV18 NA TRBJ2-3 NA
TGCGCCAGCAGCCCGGACCCGGGACCAACAAACACAGATACGCAGTATTTT CASSPDPGPTNTDTQYF TRBV5-1 NA TRBJ2-3 NA
TGTGCCAGCAGCCCGACTAGCGGGAGACGGTGGGGGACAGATACGCAGTATTTT CASSPTSGRRWGTDTQYF TRBV19 NA TRBJ2-3 TRBD2
TGTGCCAGCACGAGACAGGGAAACACTGAAGCTTTCTTT CASTRQGNTEAFF TRBV28 NA TRBJ1-1 TRBD1
TGTGCCAGCAGTTTATCGAGGGGCCTTCAGCCCCAGCATTTT CASSLSRGLQPQHF TRBV28 NA TRBJ1-5 NA
TGTGCCAGCAGCTCCCCGGGACTAGTCCACGAGCAGTACTTC CASSSPGLVHEQYF TRBV5-4 NA TRBJ2-7 TRBD2
TGCGCCAGCAGCCAAGGGCAGGGCTATGGCCACACCTTC CASSQGQGYGHTF TRBV4-1 NA TRBJ1-2 NA
TGCAGCGTTGAAGATCAAGGCAGGAGAAGGAGCTCCTACGAGCAGTACTTC CSVEDQGRRRSSYEQYF TRBV29-1 NA TRBJ2-7 NA
TGCGCCAGCAGCTTGGTGGATGGGACAGGGATAATATACGAGCAGTACTTC CASSLVDGTGIIYEQYF TRBV5-1 NA TRBJ2-7 TRBD1
TGTGCCAGCAGCTTGGGGGGTAGTCCCCTAACCTACGAGCAGTACTTC CASSLGGSPLTYEQYF TRBV7-8 NA TRBJ2-7 NA
TGCGCCAGCAGCGGGGTTAGCGGGTACAATGAGCAGTTCTTC CASSGVSGYNEQFF TRBV5-1 NA TRBJ2-1 TRBD2
TGTGCCAGTAACCGGGGACAGCCTAATCAGCCCCAGCATTTT CASNRGQPNQPQHF TRBV19 NA TRBJ1-5 TRBD1
TGTGCCAGTAGTGTTTACAGGGGACCCTACGAGCAGTACTTC CASSVYRGPYEQYF TRBV19 NA TRBJ2-7 TRBD1
TGCGCCAGCAGCTTGGACGGGAGCTCCTACGAGCAGTACTTC CASSLDGSSYEQYF TRBV5-1 NA TRBJ2-7 NA
TGTGCCAGCAGTTACTCGATCGGGAGGAGATCCTACGAGCAGTACTTC CASSYSIGRRSYEQYF TRBV6-5 NA TRBJ2-7 TRBD2
TGTGCCAGCAGCTTCCGGGATTCCATTAATGAAAAACTGTTTTTT CASSFRDSINEKLFF TRBV7-9 once TRBJ1-4 NA
TGTGCCAGCACACCGAAGACTAGCGGAGAGACCCAGTACTTC CASTPKTSGETQYF TRBV6-1 NA TRBJ2-5 TRBD2
TGCGCCAGCAGCAGGCTAGGGGGCCTTTCCACCTACAATGAGCAGTTCTTC CASSRLGGLSTYNEQFF TRBV5-1 NA TRBJ2-1 TRBD1
TGCGCCAGCAGCGCCGTACAGGGGATGGAGGGCTACACCTTC CASSAVQGMEGYTF TRBV5-1 NA TRBJ1-2 TRBD1
TGTGCCAGCAATTCTTTCGGAGAGTACGGGACAGATACGCAGTATTTT CASNSFGEYGTDTQYF TRBV28 NA TRBJ2-3 NA
TGTGCCAGCGGCCAGTACACCGGGGAGCTGTTTTTT CASGQYTGELFF TRBV2 NA TRBJ2-2 NA
TGCGCCAGCAGCTTGGTGGGACAGGGGTCCCCCAGTTACAATGAGCAGTTCTTC CASSLVGQGSPSYNEQFF TRBV5-1 NA TRBJ2-1 TRBD1
TGTGCCAGCAGGACAGGGGGACAGCCCCAGCATTTT CASRTGGQPQHF TRBV28 NA TRBJ1-5 TRBD1
TGTGCCAGCAGCTTAACGCCTAGCGGGAGTATAGATACGCAGTATTTT CASSLTPSGSIDTQYF TRBV11-2 once TRBJ2-3 TRBD2
TGCAGCGTTGTGGGGGCCGGGACAGGATCCTACAATGAGCAGTTCTTC CSVVGAGTGSYNEQFF TRBV29-1 NA TRBJ2-1 TRBD1
TGTGCCACAGGGTCCCAGTACTTC CATGSQYF TRBV7-9 NA TRBJ2-5 NA
TGTGCCATCAGTGTAGCCGGGACGGGGAACACTGAAGCTTTCTTT CAISVAGTGNTEAFF TRBV10-3 NA TRBJ1-1 NA
TGTGCCAGCAGTGAGCGGGGAGGGCCTGGCAATGAGCAGTTCTTC CASSERGGPGNEQFF TRBV2 NA TRBJ2-1 TRBD2
TGTGCCAGCAGCTTAGGGGGGACTAGTCATGAGCAGTTCTTC CASSLGGTSHEQFF TRBV7-6 NA TRBJ2-1 TRBD2
TGTGCCAGCTCCCTGGCTATGATCCGGGACAAGAACACCGGGGAGCTGTTTTTT CASSLAMIRDKNTGELFF TRBV9 NA TRBJ2-2 NA
TGTGCCAGCAGCTTAAGTGCGGGAGGGGATTATGAGCAGTTCTTC CASSLSAGGDYEQFF TRBV7-3 NA TRBJ2-1 TRBD2
TGTGCCAGCAGTGCGCTAACAGAGAAAGAGCAGTACTTC CASSALTEKEQYF TRBV6-1 NA TRBJ2-7 NA
TGTGCCAGCAGCTTATCAGCGGGAGGGCCACATACGCAGTATTTT CASSLSAGGPHTQYF TRBV7-2 NA TRBJ2-3 TRBD2
TGTGCCAGCAGTGTCCGACAGGGGGCCTATAGCAATCAGCCCCAGCATTTT CASSVRQGAYSNQPQHF TRBV28 NA TRBJ1-5 TRBD1
TGTGCCAGCAGCTCGGCCGGGACTAGCGGGCCCGAAACCTACAATGAGCAGTTCTTC CASSSAGTSGPETYNEQFF TRBV7-9 NA TRBJ2-1 TRBD2
TGCAGTGCTGCCAGCGAGCAGTACTTC CSAASEQYF TRBV20-1 NA TRBJ2-7 NA
TGTGCCAGCTCACCACCGATGAGAGATACGCAGTATTTT CASSPPMRDTQYF TRBV18 NA TRBJ2-3 NA
TGTGCCAGCACTAAAGCAGGGGCACCCTACGAGCAGTACTTC CASTKAGAPYEQYF TRBV6-1 NA TRBJ2-7 NA
TGTGCCAGCGCACCAGAGTACGGCAATCAGCCCCAGCATTTT CASAPEYGNQPQHF TRBV25-1 NA TRBJ1-5 NA
TGTGCCAGCAGCTTAATAGCGGGAGGGTCCTACAATGAGCAGTTCTTC CASSLIAGGSYNEQFF TRBV7-3 NA TRBJ2-1 TRBD2
TGTGCCAGCAGCCCTGGGATGGAGTCCTACGAGCAGTACTTC CASSPGMESYEQYF TRBV7-7 NA TRBJ2-7 NA
TGTGCCAGCAGCATAGACGTGAACACTGAAGCTTTCTTT CASSIDVNTEAFF TRBV5-6 NA TRBJ1-1 NA
TGTGCCAGCACCGCCGGGACAGCCTTCACTGAAGCTTTCTTT CASTAGTAFTEAFF TRBV28 NA TRBJ1-1 TRBD1
TGTGCCAGCACCGAGACTAGCGGACAAGAGACCCAGTACTTC CASTETSGQETQYF TRBV5-5 NA TRBJ2-5 TRBD2
TGTGCCAGCAGCTTCAACAGGGAAACTCAGCCCCAGCATTTT CASSFNRETQPQHF TRBV6-1 NA TRBJ1-5 NA